Listed below are T cell receptor beta chains from one sample, sequenced in a study of CD8 T cells in Susac syndrome. TCRdb recomputed calls from the immunoSEQ multiplex PCR reads with MiXCR, one row per CDR3 protein. The sample shows approximately 280,000 distinct CDR3 sequences, roughly 85% of them seen only once. Sequencing was carried out using CD8+ T cells from PBMCs. The receptors come from a human donor with multiple sclerosis. CDR3s include the opening cysteine and the closing phenylalanine or tryptophan. D genes are given only for firm matches. A clone size is listed for some rows: how often the clone was seen (once, few, many), or a class if it is expanded.

V gene: TRBV3-1; clone size: .; J gene: TRBJ2-3; D gene: TRBD2; CDR3 protein: CASSQDWTSPSTDTQYF; CDR3 DNA: TGTGCCAGCAGCCAAGATTGGACTAGCCCTAGCACAGATACGCAGTATTTT
V gene: TRBV3-1; clone size: .; J gene: TRBJ1-3; D gene: .; CDR3 protein: CASSYLETVSGNTIYF; CDR3 DNA: TGTGCCAGCAGCTACCTCGAGACAGTCTCTGGAAACACCATATATTTT
V gene: TRBV28; clone size: few; J gene: TRBJ2-4; D gene: TRBD1; CDR3 protein: CASSLRTGGAKNIQYF; CDR3 DNA: TGTGCCAGCAGTTTAAGGACAGGGGGAGCCAAAAACATTCAGTACTTC
V gene: TRBV30; clone size: .; J gene: TRBJ1-2; D gene: .; CDR3 protein: CAWRYEDGYGYTF; CDR3 DNA: TGTGCCTGGAGATACGAGGATGGCTATGGCTACACCTTC
V gene: TRBV27; clone size: once; J gene: TRBJ1-2; D gene: .; CDR3 protein: CASSTGGPHYGYTF; CDR3 DNA: TGTGCCAGCAGTACCGGAGGGCCGCACTATGGCTACACCTTC
V gene: TRBV29-1; clone size: .; J gene: TRBJ2-2; D gene: .; CDR3 protein: CSVGGGQLFF; CDR3 DNA: TGCAGCGTTGGTGGGGGACAGCTGTTTTTT
V gene: TRBV27; clone size: once; J gene: TRBJ1-1; D gene: .; CDR3 protein: CASSLWGREAFF; CDR3 DNA: TGTGCCAGCAGTTTATGGGGTCGGGAAGCTTTCTTT
V gene: TRBV9; clone size: .; J gene: TRBJ2-1; D gene: .; CDR3 protein: CASSVEVDEQFF; CDR3 DNA: TGTGCCAGCAGCGTAGAGGTGGATGAGCAGTTCTTC
V gene: TRBV7-9; clone size: few; J gene: TRBJ2-7; D gene: TRBD2; CDR3 protein: CASSSASGGSHDYEQYF; CDR3 DNA: TGTGCCAGCAGCTCGGCTAGCGGCGGGAGTCATGACTACGAGCAGTACTTC
V gene: TRBV4-2; clone size: once; J gene: TRBJ2-7; D gene: .; CDR3 protein: CASSQGGEDYEQYF; CDR3 DNA: TGTGCCAGCAGCCAAGGCGGGGAAGATTACGAGCAGTACTTC
V gene: TRBV27; clone size: .; J gene: TRBJ2-6; D gene: .; CDR3 protein: CASSFERETGANVLTF; CDR3 DNA: TGTGCCAGCAGTTTCGAGAGGGAGACTGGGGCCAACGTCCTGACTTTC
V gene: TRBV9; clone size: .; J gene: TRBJ2-3; D gene: .; CDR3 protein: CASSVSPARGTDTQYF; CDR3 DNA: TGTGCCAGCAGCGTAAGCCCGGCCCGGGGGACAGATACGCAGTATTTT
V gene: TRBV4-2; clone size: .; J gene: TRBJ2-5; D gene: TRBD1; CDR3 protein: CASSQEQGETQYF; CDR3 DNA: TGTGCCAGCAGCCAAGAACAGGGGGAGACCCAGTACTTC
V gene: TRBV7-2; clone size: .; J gene: TRBJ2-2; D gene: .; CDR3 protein: CASSFRGSNTGELFF; CDR3 DNA: TGTGCCAGCAGCTTTCGGGGATCGAACACCGGGGAGCTGTTTTTT
V gene: TRBV11-2; clone size: once; J gene: TRBJ2-7; D gene: TRBD2; CDR3 protein: CASNPLAGPSEQYF; CDR3 DNA: TGTGCCAGCAACCCCCTAGCGGGCCCTAGTGAGCAGTACTTC
V gene: TRBV11-1; clone size: .; J gene: TRBJ2-7; D gene: TRBD1; CDR3 protein: CASSTRQGDYEQYF; CDR3 DNA: TGTGCCAGCAGCACCCGACAGGGGGACTACGAGCAGTACTTC
V gene: TRBV28; clone size: .; J gene: TRBJ1-2; D gene: TRBD1; CDR3 protein: CASSTPDRVNYGYTF; CDR3 DNA: TGTGCCAGCAGTACTCCGGACAGGGTGAACTATGGCTACACCTTC
V gene: TRBV14; clone size: .; J gene: TRBJ2-5; D gene: .; CDR3 protein: CANSQDPTGFGQETQYF; CDR3 DNA: TGTGCCAACAGCCAAGATCCAACAGGGTTTGGACAAGAGACCCAGTACTTC
V gene: TRBV27; clone size: .; J gene: TRBJ2-1; D gene: .; CDR3 protein: CASSPGYPNEQFF; CDR3 DNA: TGTGCCAGCAGTCCGGGCTATCCCAATGAGCAGTTCTTC
V gene: TRBV4-1; clone size: .; J gene: TRBJ2-1; D gene: .; CDR3 protein: CASSQVGSRYNEQFF; CDR3 DNA: TGCGCCAGCAGCCAAGTCGGGAGTCGGTACAATGAGCAGTTCTTC
V gene: TRBV7-9; clone size: .; J gene: TRBJ2-3; D gene: TRBD2; CDR3 protein: CASSRFLAGVVTDTQYF; CDR3 DNA: TGTGCCAGCAGCCGTTTCCTAGCGGGAGTTGTCACAGATACGCAGTATTTT
V gene: TRBV5-1; clone size: .; J gene: TRBJ2-3; D gene: .; CDR3 protein: CASSLGPGFTPDTQYF; CDR3 DNA: TGCGCCAGCAGCTTGGGCCCTGGATTTACCCCAGATACGCAGTATTTT
V gene: TRBV9; clone size: .; J gene: TRBJ2-1; D gene: .; CDR3 protein: CASSGVDPNEQFF; CDR3 DNA: TGTGCCAGCAGCGGAGTGGACCCCAATGAGCAGTTCTTC
V gene: TRBV12-3/TRBV12-4; clone size: .; J gene: TRBJ2-1; D gene: .; CDR3 protein: CASSLFGPNNEQFF; CDR3 DNA: TGTGCCAGCAGTTTATTCGGACCCAACAATGAGCAGTTCTTC
V gene: TRBV6-1; clone size: .; J gene: TRBJ1-4; D gene: .; CDR3 protein: CASTTSWDNEKLFF; CDR3 DNA: TGTGCCAGCACCACGTCGTGGGATAATGAAAAACTGTTTTTT
V gene: TRBV30; clone size: .; J gene: TRBJ1-6; D gene: TRBD1; CDR3 protein: CAWRETGAAWNSPLHF; CDR3 DNA: TGTGCCTGGAGGGAGACAGGGGCGGCCTGGAATTCACCCCTCCACTTT
V gene: TRBV5-6; clone size: .; J gene: TRBJ1-3; D gene: .; CDR3 protein: CASSLGRKGENTIYF; CDR3 DNA: TGTGCCAGCAGCTTGGGTAGAAAGGGAGAAAACACCATATATTTT
V gene: TRBV19; clone size: .; J gene: TRBJ2-7; D gene: .; CDR3 protein: CASSPKSNYEQYF; CDR3 DNA: TGTGCCAGTAGTCCAAAGAGCAATTACGAGCAGTACTTC
V gene: TRBV7-6; clone size: .; J gene: TRBJ2-1; D gene: TRBD2; CDR3 protein: CASSSLAGKGGEQFF; CDR3 DNA: TGTGCCAGCAGCTCACTAGCGGGGAAGGGAGGTGAGCAGTTCTTC
V gene: TRBV4-1; clone size: once; J gene: TRBJ1-5; D gene: .; CDR3 protein: CASSQGPRYQPQHF; CDR3 DNA: TGCGCCAGCAGCCAAGGGCCCAGATATCAGCCCCAGCATTTT
V gene: TRBV28; clone size: .; J gene: TRBJ2-5; D gene: .; CDR3 protein: CASSWGVETQYF; CDR3 DNA: TGTGCCAGCAGTTGGGGGGTCGAGACCCAGTACTTC
V gene: TRBV7-9; clone size: .; J gene: TRBJ2-3; D gene: TRBD2; CDR3 protein: CASSLGGLAGVTDTQYF; CDR3 DNA: TGTGCCAGCAGCTTAGGAGGTCTAGCGGGAGTCACAGATACGCAGTATTTT
V gene: TRBV2; clone size: .; J gene: TRBJ1-1; D gene: TRBD1; CDR3 protein: CASRTQGRTEAFF; CDR3 DNA: TGTGCCAGCAGGACACAGGGGAGAACTGAAGCTTTCTTT
V gene: TRBV20-1; clone size: .; J gene: TRBJ2-1; D gene: TRBD2; CDR3 protein: CSARIAFFSGRAGNEQFF; CDR3 DNA: TGCAGTGCTAGAATAGCGTTTTTTAGCGGGAGGGCGGGCAATGAGCAGTTCTTC
V gene: TRBV29-1; clone size: .; J gene: TRBJ2-2; D gene: TRBD1; CDR3 protein: CSVDRLNTGELFF; CDR3 DNA: TGCAGCGTGGACAGGCTGAACACCGGGGAGCTGTTTTTT
V gene: TRBV11-2; clone size: .; J gene: TRBJ2-5; D gene: .; CDR3 protein: CASSLGPRQETQYF; CDR3 DNA: TGTGCCAGCAGCTTAGGTCCTAGACAAGAGACCCAGTACTTC
V gene: TRBV6-1; clone size: .; J gene: TRBJ2-1; D gene: .; CDR3 protein: CASSELAGLYNEQFF; CDR3 DNA: TGTGCCAGCAGTGAACTCGCGGGGCTCTACAATGAGCAGTTCTTC